The 5 T cell receptor beta chains in this list originate from one sample, sequenced in a study of blood T cell repertoires in COVID-19. Repertoires were generated with immunoSEQ multiplex PCR, while TCRdb's copy carries only in-frame clones and drops some. The data contain fewer than 35,000 clones, over 80% of them singletons. The sequencing sample was made of peripheral blood. The receptor source for this set is a man in his 70s with acute or convalescent COVID-19.

Here the CDR3 DNA reads TGCGCCAGCAGTCCGTCCGGGACTAGGCGGCACAATGAGCAGTTCTTC. Translating gives CASSPSGTRRHNEQFF. The rearrangement joins TRBV4-1 to TRBJ2-1, with 8 nucleotides matching TRBD2. V dropped 6 bases and J dropped 5; count of bases not matched to a gene: 12. In germline, CDR1 is MGHRA, CDR2 YSYEKL. The CDR3 covers 16 residues.

J is TRBJ2-1 and V is TRBV19, with 7 bases fitting TRBD1. This CDR3 is 12 amino acids long. V shed 9 bases, J shed 9 bases, and the junction held 8 bases outside the gene matches. Germline V gives CDR1 LNHDA, CDR2 SQIVND (reference sequence). The CDR3 nucleotides are TGTGCCAGCGGACAGGACGAGGGTGAGCAGTTCTTC. This sequence encodes CASGQDEGEQFF.

The chain links TRBV19 to TRBJ2-1; the match to TRBD2 covers 8 bases. After removal of 0 bases from V and 1 base from J, the junction contained 5 bases not matched to a gene. CDR1 is LNHDA and CDR2 is SQIVND in the germline V gene (reference sequence). The CDR3 extends over 17 amino acids. The CDR3 region has the DNA TGTGCCAGTAGTATAGAGGGCAGCGGGGGTTCCTACAATGAGCAGTTCTTC. Translating gives CASSIEGSGGSYNEQFF. Complete variable domain (other parts from reference TRBV19 and TRBJ2-1): DGGITQSPKYLFRKEGQNVTLSCEQNLNHDAMYWYRQDPGQGLRLIYYSQIVNDFQKGDIAEGYSVSREKKESFPLTVTSAQKNPTAFYLCASSIEGSGGSYNEQFFGPGTRLTVL.

This clone was seen only a few times. The genes are TRBV7-9 and TRBJ2-3; D unclear. V was cut by 4 bases and J by 4 bases, with 9 bases left in between. This CDR3 is built from 13 residues. Germline lookup yields CDR1 SEHNR and CDR2 FQNEAQ (reference sequence). The CDR3 loop is CASSSLDPDTQYF. The CDR3 nucleotides are TGTGCCAGCAGCTCCTTAGATCCAGATACGCAGTATTTT. Full variable domain (missing parts from reference TRBV7-9 and TRBJ2-3): DTGVSQNPRHKITKRGQNVTFRCDPISEHNRLYWYRQTLGQGPEFLTYFQNEAQLEKSRLLSDRFSAERPKGSFSTLEIQRTEQGDSAMYLCASSSLDPDTQYFGPGTRLTVL.

The chain recombines TRBV15 with TRBJ1-1, with TRBD1 as a possible D gene (6 bases). This CDR3 region has 14 residues. Trimming took 2 bases from V and 4 from J, leaving 11 bases between them. Germline V gene sequence: CDR1 LNHNV, CDR2 YYDKDF (reference sequence). CDR3 sequence: CATSRTSGVTEAFF. CDR3 sequence (DNA): TGTGCCACCAGCAGAACATCAGGGGTCACTGAAGCTTTCTTT.